A selection of T cell receptor beta chains follows, all from one sample in a study of blood T cell repertoires in COVID-19. Clones were read by immunoSEQ multiplex PCR, and TCRdb kept only the in-frame ones, dropping some. The sample yields some 300,000 clones, around 92% seen once. The sample was PBMCs or T cells enriched from blood (not recorded which). The receptor source for this set is a woman aged 45-65 years who had been exposed to COVID-19. CDR3s include the opening cysteine and the closing phenylalanine or tryptophan. Fields, in order: J gene, D gene, V gene, clone size, CDR3 DNA, CDR3 protein. D genes are given only for firm matches. Not every row has a clone size; where given, it reads once, few, many or a size class.

>TRBJ1-1|.|TRBV6-5|.
TGTGCCAGCAGTTACGAGGTCGTTTCTGAAGCTTTCTTT
CASSYEVVSEAFF
>TRBJ2-2|.|TRBV7-9|.
TGTGCCAGCAGCCCCTGGGGGCGGGGGACCGGGGAGCTGTTTTTT
CASSPWGRGTGELFF
>TRBJ2-7|.|TRBV7-2|.
TGTGCCAGCAGCTTACAGGGCCGAGGTAGCTCCTACGAGCAGTACTTC
CASSLQGRGSSYEQYF
>TRBJ2-7|TRBD2|TRBV28|.
TGTGCCAGCTCCTTGCCGGGGGGGCCGTACGAGCAGTACTTC
CASSLPGGPYEQYF
>TRBJ1-2|.|TRBV19|.
TGTGCCAGTAGTATTTCTGGTGGGGGCCGCATCAACTATGGCTACACCTTC
CASSISGGGRINYGYTF
>TRBJ1-6|.|TRBV7-8|.
TGTGCCAGCGCGGGAGCCTATAATTCACCCCTCCACTTT
CASAGAYNSPLHF
>TRBJ2-3|.|TRBV7-2|.
TGTGCCAGCAGCTTAGAGGCTGGTTGGCGGAGCACAGATACGCAGTATTTT
CASSLEAGWRSTDTQYF
>TRBJ2-1|TRBD2|TRBV28|.
TGTGCCAGCACCCCGGGGGGGAGCTCCTACAATGAGCAGTTCTTC
CASTPGGSSYNEQFF
>TRBJ1-2|.|TRBV5-1|.
TGCGCCAGCAGCTCAAGGACAGCGAAGTATGGCTACACCTTC
CASSSRTAKYGYTF
>TRBJ1-2|.|TRBV28|.
TGTGCCAGCTTAAATCGGGTCTATGGCTACACCTTC
CASLNRVYGYTF
>TRBJ2-5|.|TRBV11-2|.
TGTGCCAGCACCCCCGGGGGCAGGGGGGTTGGAGAGACCCAGTACTTC
CASTPGGRGVGETQYF
>TRBJ2-3|TRBD2|TRBV5-4|.
TGTGCCAGCAGCCCACGGACTAGCGGGGGGAGCACAGATACGCAGTATTTT
CASSPRTSGGSTDTQYF
>TRBJ1-1|.|TRBV18|once
TGTGCCAGCTCACCAATACCCTCCCAGGATACTGAAGCTTTCTTT
CASSPIPSQDTEAFF
>TRBJ1-4|.|TRBV7-9|.
TGTGCCAGCAGCTTAGCCCGGGAGGCGGGAAAACTGTTTTTT
CASSLAREAGKLFF
>TRBJ2-3|.|TRBV5-1|.
TGCGCCAGCAGCTTACTAGAGGGTACGCAGTATTTT
CASSLLEGTQYF
>TRBJ2-1|TRBD2|TRBV20-1|.
TGCAGTGCTAGTGCTGGACTAGCGGGGACCTACAATGAGCAGTTCTTC
CSASAGLAGTYNEQFF
>TRBJ2-1|TRBD2|TRBV11-2|once
TGTGCCAGCAGCTTACCCGGGACTAGCGGGGGGTACAATGAGCAGTTCTTC
CASSLPGTSGGYNEQFF
>TRBJ2-1|.|TRBV5-1|.
TGCGCCAGCAGCTCTGGCCAGTCAGGGGTGTCCAATGAGCAGTTCTTC
CASSSGQSGVSNEQFF
>TRBJ1-1|TRBD1|TRBV5-1|.
TGCGCCAGCAGCGGTGGGCCCGGGACAGGGGGTGAAGCTTTCTTT
CASSGGPGTGGEAFF
>TRBJ2-3|.|TRBV2|.
TGTGCCAGCAGGGACTTCACCTACACAGATACGCAGTATTTT
CASRDFTYTDTQYF
>TRBJ2-2|TRBD1|TRBV24-1|.
TGTGCCACCGAGCCCACAGGGGGACGGTGGAACACCGGGGAGCTGTTTTTT
CATEPTGGRWNTGELFF
>TRBJ1-2|TRBD1|TRBV29-1|.
TGCAGCGTGGGTTACAGGGGGCAAGAGGATGGCTACACCTTC
CSVGYRGQEDGYTF
>TRBJ2-1|.|TRBV19|.
TGTGCCAGTAGTATTGGTCAGGTTGAGCAGTTCTTC
CASSIGQVEQFF
>TRBJ2-7|TRBD1|TRBV10-2|.
TGCGCCAGCGGGGGGACAGGCCACTCCTACGAGCAGTACTTC
CASGGTGHSYEQYF
>TRBJ2-2|.|TRBV5-4|.
TGTGCCAGCAGCCTCGCGACAGCGAACACCGGGGAGCTGTTTTTT
CASSLATANTGELFF
>TRBJ2-5|.|TRBV18|.
TGTGCCAGCTCACCACCGTCAGGGCTAGAGACCCAGTACTTC
CASSPPSGLETQYF
>TRBJ1-2|TRBD1|TRBV14|.
TGTGCCAGCAGCCCGTTCCAGGGGGGCTATGGCTACACCTTC
CASSPFQGGYGYTF
>TRBJ2-5|TRBD2|TRBV27|.
TGTGCCAGCAGTTTGGGACTAGCGGGGGTGGAGACCCAGTACTTC
CASSLGLAGVETQYF
>TRBJ1-5|.|TRBV7-2|.
TGTGCCAGCAGCTTAGGGGCAGCTCAGCCCCAGCATTTT
CASSLGAAQPQHF
>TRBJ1-1|TRBD1|TRBV5-1|once
TGCGCCAGCAGCCTGGCCCCAGGGGGGCCGGGCACTGAAGCTTTCTTT
CASSLAPGGPGTEAFF
>TRBJ2-1|TRBD1|TRBV11-3|.
TGTGCCAGCAGCTTAGTCCCGGGACAGGGCCTGTTCTTC
CASSLVPGQGLFF
>TRBJ2-7|TRBD1|TRBV28|.
TGTGCCAGCAGCCGGACAGGGGGTCTGTCCTACGAGCAGTACTTC
CASSRTGGLSYEQYF
>TRBJ1-1|.|TRBV21-1|.
TGTGCCAGCAGCTACCCGGGGGAGAACACTGAAGCTTTCTTT
CASSYPGENTEAFF
>TRBJ1-1|TRBD1|TRBV19|.
TGTGCCAGTAGCTTAGGGACAGGGGGCGCAAGGACTGAAGCTTTCTTT
CASSLGTGGARTEAFF
>TRBJ2-3|TRBD2|TRBV9|many
TGTGCCAGCAGCGTAGTCTCGATACTAGCGGGGGGCGGAGATACGCAGTATTTT
CASSVVSILAGGGDTQYF
>TRBJ2-5|.|TRBV18|.
TGTGCCAGCTCACCCCTCGGAGGAGGCGGTGAGACCCAGTACTTC
CASSPLGGGGETQYF
>TRBJ1-1|.|TRBV30|once
TGTGCCTGGTTGGACATGTTGAACACTGAAGCTTTCTTT
CAWLDMLNTEAFF
>TRBJ1-5|TRBD1|TRBV19|.
TGTGCCAGTAGTGTGACAGGGGGTAACCAGCCCCAGCATTTT
CASSVTGGNQPQHF
>TRBJ2-5|TRBD1|TRBV5-5|.
TGTGCCAGCAGCCCAAGGGAAAGCAGGGGGAAAGAGACCCAGTACTTC
CASSPRESRGKETQYF
>TRBJ2-2|TRBD2|TRBV29-1|.
TGCAGCGTTGATTTAGCGGGGGGTTTGACCGGGGAGCTGTTTTTT
CSVDLAGGLTGELFF
>TRBJ2-2|.|TRBV21-1|few
TGTGCCAGCAGCAAAGCCGCGGGGGGGCCGGTCACCGGGGAGCTGTTTTTT
CASSKAAGGPVTGELFF